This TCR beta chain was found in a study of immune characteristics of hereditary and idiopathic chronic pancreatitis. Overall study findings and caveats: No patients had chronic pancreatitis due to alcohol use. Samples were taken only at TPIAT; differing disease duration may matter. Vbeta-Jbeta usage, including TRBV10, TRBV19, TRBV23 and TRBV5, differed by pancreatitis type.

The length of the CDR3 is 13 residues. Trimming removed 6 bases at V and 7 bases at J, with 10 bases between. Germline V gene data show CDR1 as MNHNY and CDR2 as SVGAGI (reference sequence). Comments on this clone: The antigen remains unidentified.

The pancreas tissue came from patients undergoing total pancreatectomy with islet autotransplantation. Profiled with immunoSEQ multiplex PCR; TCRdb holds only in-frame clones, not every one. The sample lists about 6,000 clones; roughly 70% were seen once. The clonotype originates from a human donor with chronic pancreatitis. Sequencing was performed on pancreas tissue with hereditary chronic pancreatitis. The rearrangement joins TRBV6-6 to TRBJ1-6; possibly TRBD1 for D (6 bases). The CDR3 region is CASSQGRNSPLHF. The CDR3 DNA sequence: TGTGCCAGCAGCCAGGGGAGGAATTCACCCCTCCACTTT.